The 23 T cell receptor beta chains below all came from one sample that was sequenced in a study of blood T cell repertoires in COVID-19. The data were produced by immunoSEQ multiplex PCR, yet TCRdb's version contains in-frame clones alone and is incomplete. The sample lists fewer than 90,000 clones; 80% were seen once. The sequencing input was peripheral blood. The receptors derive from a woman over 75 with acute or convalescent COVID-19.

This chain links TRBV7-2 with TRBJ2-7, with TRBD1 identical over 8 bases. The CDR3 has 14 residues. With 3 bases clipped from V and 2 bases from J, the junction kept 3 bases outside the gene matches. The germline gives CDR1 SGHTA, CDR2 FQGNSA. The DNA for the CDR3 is TGTGCCAGCAGCTTCCCGGGACAGGCCTACGAGCAGTACTTC. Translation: CASSFPGQAYEQYF.

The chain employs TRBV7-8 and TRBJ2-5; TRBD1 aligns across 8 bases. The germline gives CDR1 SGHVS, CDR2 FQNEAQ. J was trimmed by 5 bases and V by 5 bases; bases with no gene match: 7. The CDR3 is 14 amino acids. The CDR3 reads CASSATGGLETQYF. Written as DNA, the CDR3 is TGTGCCAGCAGCGCTACAGGGGGTCTCGAGACCCAGTACTTC.

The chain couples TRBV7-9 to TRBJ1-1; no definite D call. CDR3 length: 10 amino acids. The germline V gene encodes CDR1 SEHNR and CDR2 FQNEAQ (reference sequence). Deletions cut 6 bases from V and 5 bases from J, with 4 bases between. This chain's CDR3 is CASSRTEAFF. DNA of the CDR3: TGTGCCAGCAGTCGGACTGAAGCTTTCTTT.

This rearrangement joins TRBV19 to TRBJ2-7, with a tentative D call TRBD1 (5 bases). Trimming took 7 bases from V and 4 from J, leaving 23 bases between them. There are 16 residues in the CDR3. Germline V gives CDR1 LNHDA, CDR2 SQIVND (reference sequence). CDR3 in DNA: TGTGCCAGTAAGCCCTCTCGGCAGGGTACCTTATACGAGCAGTACTTC. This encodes CASKPSRQGTLYEQYF.

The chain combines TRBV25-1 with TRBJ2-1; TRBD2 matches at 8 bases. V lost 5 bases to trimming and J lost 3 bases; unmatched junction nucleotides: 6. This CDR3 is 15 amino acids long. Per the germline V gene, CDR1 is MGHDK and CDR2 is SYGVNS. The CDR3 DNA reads TGTGCCAGCAGTAATACCGGGACTAGCTACAATGAGCAGTTCTTC. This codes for CASSNTGTSYNEQFF.

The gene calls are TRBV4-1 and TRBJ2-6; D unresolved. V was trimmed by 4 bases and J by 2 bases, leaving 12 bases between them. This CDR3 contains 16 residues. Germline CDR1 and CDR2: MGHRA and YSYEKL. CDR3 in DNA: TGCGCCAGCAGCCGAGCGCGGTTAACTGGGGCCAACGTCCTGACTTTC. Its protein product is CASSRARLTGANVLTF.

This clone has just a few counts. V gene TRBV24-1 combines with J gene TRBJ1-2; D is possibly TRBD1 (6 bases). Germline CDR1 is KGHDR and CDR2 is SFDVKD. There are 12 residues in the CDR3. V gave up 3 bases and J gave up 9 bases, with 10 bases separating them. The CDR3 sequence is CATSDTGPRYTF. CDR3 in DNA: TGTGCCACCAGTGATACAGGGCCCCGCTACACCTTC.

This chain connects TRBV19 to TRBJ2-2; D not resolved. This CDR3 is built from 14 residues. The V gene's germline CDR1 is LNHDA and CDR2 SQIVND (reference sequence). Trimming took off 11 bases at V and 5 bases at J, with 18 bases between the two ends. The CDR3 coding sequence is TGTGCCTCCAAGAAACGCTCAGATACCGGGGAGCTGTTTTTT. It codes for CASKKRSDTGELFF.

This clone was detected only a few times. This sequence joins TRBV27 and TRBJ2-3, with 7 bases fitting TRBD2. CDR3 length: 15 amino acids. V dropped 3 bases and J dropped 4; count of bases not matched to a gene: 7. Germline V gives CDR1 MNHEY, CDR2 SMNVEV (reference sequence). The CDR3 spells CASSLGGIGSDTQYF. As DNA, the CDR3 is TGTGCCAGCAGTTTGGGGGGGATTGGCTCAGATACGCAGTATTTT.

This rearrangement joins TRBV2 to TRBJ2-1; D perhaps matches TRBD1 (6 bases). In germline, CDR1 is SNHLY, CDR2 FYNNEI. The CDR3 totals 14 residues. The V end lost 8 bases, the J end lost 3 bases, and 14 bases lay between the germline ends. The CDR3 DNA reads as TGTGCCAGCCTTAGCTCCAGGGGCTACAATGAGCAGTTCTTC. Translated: CASLSSRGYNEQFF.

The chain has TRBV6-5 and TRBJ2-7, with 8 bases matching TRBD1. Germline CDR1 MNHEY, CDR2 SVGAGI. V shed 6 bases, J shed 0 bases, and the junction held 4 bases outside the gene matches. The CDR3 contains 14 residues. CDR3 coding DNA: TGTGCCAGCAGGGGGGACAGGAGCTCCTACGAGCAGTACTTC. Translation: CASRGDRSSYEQYF.

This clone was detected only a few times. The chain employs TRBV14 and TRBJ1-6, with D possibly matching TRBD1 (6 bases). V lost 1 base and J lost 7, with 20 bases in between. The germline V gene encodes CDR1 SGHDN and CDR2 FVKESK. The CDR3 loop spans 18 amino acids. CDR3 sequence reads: CASSQGGGWASWNSPLHF. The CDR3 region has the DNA TGTGCCAGCAGCCAAGGAGGGGGTTGGGCTTCGTGGAATTCACCCCTCCACTTT.

The CDR3 DNA reads TGTGCCAGCAGCGTTGGTGGGACAGGGGGCTACGAGCAGTACTTC. Protein sequence: CASSVGGTGGYEQYF. This chain connects TRBV9 to TRBJ2-7, with 11 bases fitting TRBD1. The germline V gene has CDR1 SGDLS and CDR2 YYNGEE. After removal of 2 bases from V and 3 bases from J, the junction contained 4 bases not matched to a gene. CDR3 length: 15 residues.

This CDR3 reads CASSRVSLAKNIQYF. The DNA of the CDR3 is TGTGCCAGCAGCCGGGTCAGCCTAGCCAAAAACATTCAGTACTTC. The chain has TRBV5-6 and TRBJ2-4; D remains unclear. V was cut by 4 bases and J by 0 bases, with 11 bases left in between. This CDR3 region has 15 residues. Germline loops: CDR1 SGHDT, CDR2 YYEEEE.

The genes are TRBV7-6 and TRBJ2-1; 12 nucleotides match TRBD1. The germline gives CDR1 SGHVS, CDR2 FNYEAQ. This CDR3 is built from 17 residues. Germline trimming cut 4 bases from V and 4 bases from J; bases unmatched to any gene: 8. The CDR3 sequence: CASSSGDRGPRYNEQFF. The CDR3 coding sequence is TGTGCCAGCAGCTCCGGGGACAGGGGGCCTAGATACAATGAGCAGTTCTTC.

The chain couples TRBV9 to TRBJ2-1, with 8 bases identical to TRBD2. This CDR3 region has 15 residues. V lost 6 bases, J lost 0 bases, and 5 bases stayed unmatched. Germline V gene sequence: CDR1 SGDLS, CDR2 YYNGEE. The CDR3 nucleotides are TGTGCCAGCACCACGGGGGGGAGCTCCTACAATGAGCAGTTCTTC. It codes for CASTTGGSSYNEQFF.

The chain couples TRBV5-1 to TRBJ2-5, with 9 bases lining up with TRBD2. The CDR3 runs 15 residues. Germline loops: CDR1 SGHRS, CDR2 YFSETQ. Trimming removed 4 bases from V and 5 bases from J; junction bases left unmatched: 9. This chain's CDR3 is CASSPRWTSEETQYF. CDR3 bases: TGCGCCAGCAGCCCAAGGTGGACTAGCGAGGAGACCCAGTACTTC.

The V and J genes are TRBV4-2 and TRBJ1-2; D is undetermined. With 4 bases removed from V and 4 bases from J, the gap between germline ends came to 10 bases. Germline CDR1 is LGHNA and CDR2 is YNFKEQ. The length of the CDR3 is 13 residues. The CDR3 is CASSPRGPYGYTF. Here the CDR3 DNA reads TGTGCCAGCAGCCCCCGAGGTCCCTATGGCTACACCTTC.

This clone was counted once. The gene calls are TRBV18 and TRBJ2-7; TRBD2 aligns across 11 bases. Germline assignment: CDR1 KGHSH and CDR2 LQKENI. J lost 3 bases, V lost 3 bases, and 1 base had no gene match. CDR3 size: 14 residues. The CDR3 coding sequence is TGTGCCAGCTCACCGACTAGCGGGGACTACGAGCAGTACTTC. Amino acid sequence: CASSPTSGDYEQYF.

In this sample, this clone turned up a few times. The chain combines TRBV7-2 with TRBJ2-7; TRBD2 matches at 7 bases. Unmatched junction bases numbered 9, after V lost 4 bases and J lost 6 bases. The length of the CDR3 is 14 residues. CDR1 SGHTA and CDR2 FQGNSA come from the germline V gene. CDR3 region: CASSSSGRVAEQYF. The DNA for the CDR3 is TGTGCCAGCAGCTCCTCGGGGAGGGTGGCCGAGCAGTACTTC. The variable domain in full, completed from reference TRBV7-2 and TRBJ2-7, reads GAGVSQSPSNKVTEKGKDVELRCDPISGHTALYWYRQSLGQGLEFLIYFQGNSAPDKSGLPSDRFSAERTGGSVSTLTIQRTQQEDSAVYLCASSSSGRVAEQYFGPGTRLTVT.

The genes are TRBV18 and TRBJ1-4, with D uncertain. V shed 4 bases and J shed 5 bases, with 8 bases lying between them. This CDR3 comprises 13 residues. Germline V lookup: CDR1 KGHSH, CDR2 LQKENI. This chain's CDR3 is CASSQQINEKLFF. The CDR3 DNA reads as TGTGCCAGCTCACAACAGATAAATGAAAAACTGTTTTTT.

CDR3 DNA: TGTGCCAGCAGCTTAGGGACTAGCTCCGGGGTCCACGAGCAGTACTTC. Its translation: CASSLGTSSGVHEQYF. The rearrangement links TRBV13 to TRBJ2-7; 7 bases line up with TRBD2. CDR1 PRHDT and CDR2 FYEKMQ come from the germline V gene (reference sequence). V gave up 0 bases and J gave up 5 bases; unmatched junction bases: 10. The length of the CDR3 is 16 residues.

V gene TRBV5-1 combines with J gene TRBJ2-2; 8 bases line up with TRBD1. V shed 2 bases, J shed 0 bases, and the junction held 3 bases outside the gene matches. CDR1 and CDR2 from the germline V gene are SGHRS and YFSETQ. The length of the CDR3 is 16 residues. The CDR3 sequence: CASSFSDRANTGELFF. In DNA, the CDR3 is TGCGCCAGCAGCTTTTCGGACAGGGCGAACACCGGGGAGCTGTTTTTT.